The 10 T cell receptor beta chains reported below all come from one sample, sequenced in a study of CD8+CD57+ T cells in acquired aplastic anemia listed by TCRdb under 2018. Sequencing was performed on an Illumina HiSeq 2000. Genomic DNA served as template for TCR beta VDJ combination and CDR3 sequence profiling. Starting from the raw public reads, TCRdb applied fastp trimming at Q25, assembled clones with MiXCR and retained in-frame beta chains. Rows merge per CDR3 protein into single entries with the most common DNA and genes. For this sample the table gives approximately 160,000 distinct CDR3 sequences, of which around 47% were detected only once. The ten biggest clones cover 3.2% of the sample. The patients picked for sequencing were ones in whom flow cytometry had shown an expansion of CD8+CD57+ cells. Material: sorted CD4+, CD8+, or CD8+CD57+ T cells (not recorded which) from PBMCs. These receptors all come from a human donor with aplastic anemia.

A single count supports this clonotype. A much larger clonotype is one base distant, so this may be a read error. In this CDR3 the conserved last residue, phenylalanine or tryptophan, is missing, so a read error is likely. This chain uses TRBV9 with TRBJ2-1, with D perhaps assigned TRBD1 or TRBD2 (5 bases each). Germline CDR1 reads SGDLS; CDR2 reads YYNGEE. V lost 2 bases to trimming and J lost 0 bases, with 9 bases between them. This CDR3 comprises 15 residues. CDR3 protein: CASSVGTVSYNEQFS. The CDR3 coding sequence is TGTGCCAGCAGCGTTGGGACCGTCTCCTACAATGAGCAGTTCTCC.

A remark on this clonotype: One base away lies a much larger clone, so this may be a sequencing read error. CDR3 in DNA: TGTGCCAGCAGCTTGTTAGGGTGGAACACTGAAGCTTTCTTT. Protein: CASSLLGWNTEAFF. The V gene is TRBV7-2, the J gene TRBJ1-1; unclear D gene. The V and J ends lost 3 bases and 1 base respectively, with 9 bases between them. Germline-derived CDR1 and CDR2 are SGHTA and FQGNSA. This CDR3 spans 14 amino acids.

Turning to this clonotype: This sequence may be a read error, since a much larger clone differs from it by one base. CDR3 region: CASSGNGGGGYTF. As DNA, the CDR3 is TGTGCCAGCAGTGGAAATGGGGGAGGCGGCTACACCTTC. The chain carries TRBV6-1 and TRBJ1-2, with D tentatively TRBD1 (5 bases). The germline V and J ends were trimmed by 4 bases and 8 bases, with 14 bases remaining between them. Germline CDR1 MNHNS, CDR2 SASEGT. CDR3 size: 13 residues.

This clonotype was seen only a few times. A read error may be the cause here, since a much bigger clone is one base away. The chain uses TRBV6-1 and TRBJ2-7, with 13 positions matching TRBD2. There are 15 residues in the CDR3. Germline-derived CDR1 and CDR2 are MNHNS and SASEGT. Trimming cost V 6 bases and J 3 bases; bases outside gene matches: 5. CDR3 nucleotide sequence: TGTGCCAGCAGCTCGACTAGCGGGGGGATCTACGAGCAGTACGTC. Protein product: CASSSTSGGIYEQYV.

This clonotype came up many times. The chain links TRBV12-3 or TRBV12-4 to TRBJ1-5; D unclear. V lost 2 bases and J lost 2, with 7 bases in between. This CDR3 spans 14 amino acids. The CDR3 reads CASSLYGRNQPQHF. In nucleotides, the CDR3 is TGTGCCAGCAGTTTATACGGGCGCAATCAGCCCCAGCATTTT.

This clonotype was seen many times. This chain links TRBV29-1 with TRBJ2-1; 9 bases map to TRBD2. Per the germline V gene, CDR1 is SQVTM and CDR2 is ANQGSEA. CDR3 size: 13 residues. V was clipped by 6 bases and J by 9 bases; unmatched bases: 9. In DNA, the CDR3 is TGCAGCGTATCTGCGGGGGGGCCTGCTGAGCAGTTCTTC. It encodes CSVSAGGPAEQFF.

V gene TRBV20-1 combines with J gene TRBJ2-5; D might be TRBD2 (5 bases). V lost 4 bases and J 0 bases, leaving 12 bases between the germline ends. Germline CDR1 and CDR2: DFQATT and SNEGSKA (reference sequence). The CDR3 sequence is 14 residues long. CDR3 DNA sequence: TGCAGTGCTACCATGTTAGCGAACCAAGAGACCCAGTACTTC. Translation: CSATMLANQETQYF.

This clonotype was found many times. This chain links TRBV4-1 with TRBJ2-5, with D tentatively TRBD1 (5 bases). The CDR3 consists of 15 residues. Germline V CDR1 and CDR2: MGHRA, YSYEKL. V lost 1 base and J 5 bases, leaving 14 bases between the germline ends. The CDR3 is CASSQAVGAGETQYF. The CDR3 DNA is TGCGCCAGCAGCCAAGCCGTAGGGGCAGGGGAGACCCAGTACTTC.

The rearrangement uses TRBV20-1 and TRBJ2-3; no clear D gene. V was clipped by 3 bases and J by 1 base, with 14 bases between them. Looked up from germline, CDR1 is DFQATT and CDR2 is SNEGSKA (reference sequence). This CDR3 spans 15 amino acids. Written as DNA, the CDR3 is TGCAGTGCTAGTCGTCCGGGTCCAGGCACAGATACGCAGTATTTT. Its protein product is CSASRPGPGTDTQYF.

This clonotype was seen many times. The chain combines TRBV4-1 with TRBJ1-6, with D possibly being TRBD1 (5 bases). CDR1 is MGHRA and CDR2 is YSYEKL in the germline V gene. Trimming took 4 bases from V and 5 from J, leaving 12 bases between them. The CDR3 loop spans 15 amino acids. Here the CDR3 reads CASSLAGGDNSPLHF. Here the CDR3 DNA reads TGCGCCAGCAGCCTAGCCGGGGGGGATAATTCACCCCTCCACTTT.